Presented here are 17 T cell receptor beta chains from one specimen sequenced in a study of blood T cells in healthy people across ages. Then a second PCR, running roughly 7 to 11 cycles, was carried out with a sample-barcoded 5' primer and a J-beta primer mix. TCRdb fed the 5' RACE reads into MiXCR, producing one record per CDR3 protein. In the table there are about a million distinct CDR3 sequences, roughly 51% of which are singletons. The sample comprised blood. The origin of the receptors is a woman in her sixties or seventies in good health.

With respect to this clonotype: One junction end does not reproduce the germline sequence, and a read error may be involved. The chain uses TRBV5-1 and TRBJ1-4, with 9 bases matching TRBD1. Per germline, CDR1 SGHRS and CDR2 YFSETQ. This CDR3 is 14 amino acids long. CDR3 DNA sequence: TGCGCCAGCAGCCCCGGGACAGGGTATGAAGAACTGTTTTTT. Translating gives CASSPGTGYEELFF.

The chain couples TRBV6-5 to TRBJ2-7; D is perhaps TRBD1 (5 bases). With 2 bases removed from V and 2 bases from J, the gap between germline ends came to 10 bases. The germline V gene has CDR1 MNHEY and CDR2 SVGAGI. This CDR3 spans 14 amino acids. The CDR3 DNA sequence: TGTGCCAGCAGTTACGGGGCTAAAACCTACGAGCAGTACTTC. It yields the protein CASSYGAKTYEQYF.

V and J are TRBV2 and TRBJ2-5; D may be TRBD1 (5 bases). The CDR3 spans 15 residues. Trimming removed 5 bases from V and 4 bases from J, with 17 bases in between. The germline CDR1 and CDR2 sequences are SNHLY and FYNNEI. The CDR3 protein is CASSFRGLEGETQYF. The CDR3 DNA is TGTGCCAGCAGTTTTAGGGGTTTGGAAGGAGAGACCCAGTACTTC.

This clonotype was seen only once. V usage is TRBV27 and J usage is TRBJ2-1, with D unresolved. From germline, CDR1 is MNHEY and CDR2 SMNVEV (reference sequence). The V gene lost 7 bases and the J gene lost 2 bases, with 15 bases spanning the gap. This CDR3 spans 15 amino acids. CDR3 nucleotides: TGTGCCAGCACCCCGGTGGACGGGCCCTACAATGAGCAGTTCTTC. As protein: CASTPVDGPYNEQFF.

The genes are TRBV28 and TRBJ2-3; 7 bases line up with TRBD2. The CDR3 consists of 15 residues. J gave up 0 bases and V 5 bases, and 5 bases lay outside the gene matches. Germline V gene lookup returns CDR1 MDHEN and CDR2 SYDVKM. The CDR3 here is CASSTERDSTDTQYF. The CDR3 DNA reads TGTGCCAGCAGTACCGAGCGGGACAGCACAGATACGCAGTATTTT.

The chain employs TRBV28 and TRBJ2-3; TRBD2 matches 7 bases. This CDR3 region has 14 residues. Looked up from germline, CDR1 is MDHEN and CDR2 is SYDVKM. V lost 6 bases and J lost 4; bases outside the gene matches: 7. This chain's CDR3 is CASREGGPADTQYF. The DNA for the CDR3 is TGTGCCAGCAGGGAGGGAGGGCCCGCAGATACGCAGTATTTT.

The table lists this clonotype with a few counts. The chain carries TRBV20-1 and TRBJ2-4; 10 nucleotides match TRBD2. The J call could be wrong; TRBJ2-7 is a better fit for the DNA end. Germline V CDR1 and CDR2: DFQATT, SNEGSKA (reference sequence). The CDR3 has 14 amino acids. The CDR3 region is CSASSSGGVYEQYF. CDR3 bases: TGCAGTGCTAGTTCTAGCGGGGGCGTGTACGAGCAGTACTTC.

With respect to this clonotype: The junction differs from germline at one of its ends, possibly a read error. This chain connects TRBV29-1 to TRBJ2-4; D uncertain. The J call may be wrong; the DNA end is better matched by TRBJ2-5. This CDR3 spans 12 amino acids. The V gene's germline CDR1 is SQVTM and CDR2 ANQGSEA. CDR3 sequence reads: CGVIGSAETQYF. The CDR3, as DNA: TGCGGCGTTATCGGGTCTGCGGAGACCCAGTACTTC.

This rearrangement joins TRBV7-2 to TRBJ1-2, with TRBD1 matching 7 bases. J lost 4 bases, V lost 4 bases, and 6 bases had no gene match. The CDR3 loop spans 14 amino acids. Per germline, CDR1 SGHTA and CDR2 FQGNSA. As DNA, the CDR3 is TGTGCCAGCAGCTCCGAGACAGGGCCCTATGGCTACACCTTC. Translating it yields CASSSETGPYGYTF.

This clonotype came up a few times. The gene calls are TRBV25-1 and TRBJ2-5; 9 bases map to TRBD1. Germline CDR1 MGHDK, CDR2 SYGVNS. The V segment lost 6 bases and the J segment 5 bases; nucleotides outside the gene matches: 7. The CDR3 spans 14 residues. CDR3 sequence reads: CASRKGQGDETQYF. CDR3 nucleotides: TGTGCCAGCAGGAAGGGACAGGGAGATGAGACCCAGTACTTC.

For this clonotype: Possible read error: a much larger clone is one base away. The chain combines TRBV27 with TRBJ2-4; tentative D call: TRBD1 (5 bases). Near its end, the DNA agrees better with TRBJ2-7, so the J call may be wrong. The CDR3 runs to 14 residues. CDR1 and CDR2 from the germline V gene are MNHEY and SMNVEV (reference sequence). The CDR3 is CASSVSADSSEQYF. The CDR3 DNA sequence: TGTGCCAGCAGTGTATCGGCAGACAGCAGCGAGCAGTACTTC.

This clonotype was counted ten times or more. The rearrangement links TRBV3-1 to TRBJ2-7, with no clear D. CDR1 and CDR2 from the germline V gene are LGHDT and YNNKEL (reference sequence). The CDR3 covers 15 residues. The ends were cut back, 1 base at V and 2 bases at J, with 12 bases in the middle. The CDR3 DNA reads as TGTGCCAGCAGCCAAGCTACTGGGAAAACCTACGAGCAGTACTTC. This gives the protein CASSQATGKTYEQYF.

The CDR3 is CASSYRERSSYEQYF. The CDR3 nucleotides read TGTGCCAGCAGTTACCGGGAACGGAGCTCCTACGAGCAGTACTTC. The chain has TRBV6-5 and TRBJ2-7; TRBD2 is a possible D gene (5 bases). This CDR3 has 15 residues. Per germline, CDR1 MNHEY and CDR2 SVGAGI. V was pared by 2 bases and J by 0 bases, with 11 bases between.

The sample holds a few counts of this clonotype. This rearrangement joins TRBV9 to TRBJ1-2; D is unresolved. Trimming removed 0 bases from V and 2 bases from J, with 5 bases in between. From germline, CDR1 is SGDLS and CDR2 YYNGEE. The CDR3 sequence is 13 residues long. The CDR3 nucleotides read TGTGCCAGCAGCGTAGCAGCCAACTATGGCTACACCTTC. Translating gives CASSVAANYGYTF.

V and J are TRBV30 and TRBJ1-1; no clear D. Per germline, CDR1 GTSNPN and CDR2 SVGIG (reference sequence). The CDR3 has 13 amino acids. Trimming removed 0 bases at V and 3 bases at J, with 8 bases between. CDR3: CAWSVRGDTEAFF. The DNA of the CDR3 is TGTGCCTGGAGTGTACGTGGGGACACTGAAGCTTTCTTT.

This clonotype was detected a few times. V is TRBV28 and J is TRBJ2-7; TRBD1 might be the D (6 bases). The CDR3 totals 13 residues. From germline, CDR1 is MDHEN and CDR2 SYDVKM. Trimming took off 5 bases at V and 3 bases at J, with 11 bases between the two ends. CDR3 sequence reads: CASSMTGYYEQYF. The CDR3 bases are TGTGCCAGCAGTATGACAGGTTACTACGAGCAGTACTTC.

CDR3 loop: CASSFGDRNYNEQFF. The CDR3 DNA reads TGCGCCAGCAGCTTTGGGGACAGAAACTACAATGAGCAGTTCTTC. The J gene is TRBJ2-1, the V gene TRBV5-1, with 7 bases matching TRBD1. The germline gives CDR1 SGHRS, CDR2 YFSETQ. The CDR3 loop spans 15 amino acids. V gave up 2 bases and J gave up 3 bases; unmatched junction bases: 5.